The rows below give T cell receptor beta chains drawn from one sample of a study of blood T cell repertoires in COVID-19. TCRdb's copy holds only in-frame clones and misses some; the assay was immunoSEQ multiplex PCR. The sample shows roughly 250,000 clones, approximately 88% of them seen only once. The sequencing input was PBMCs or T cells enriched from blood (not recorded which). The receptors were sampled from a woman aged 25-40 years with acute COVID-19. Each CDR3 is given with its conserved first and last residue. D genes are given only for firm matches. Clone size, where shown, is once, few, many, or a class for clones that have expanded.

CDR3aa: CASSQGAGTVNGYTF; CDR3nt: TGCGCCAGCAGCCAGGGGGCCGGGACAGTGAATGGCTACACCTTC; j_gene: TRBJ1-2; d_gene: TRBD1; abundance: .; v_gene: TRBV4-1
CDR3aa: CASSVRGTGLNSPLHF; CDR3nt: TGTGCCAGCAGCGTTCGGGGGACAGGGCTTAATTCACCCCTCCACTTT; j_gene: TRBJ1-6; d_gene: TRBD1; abundance: few; v_gene: TRBV14
CDR3aa: CASSPGGWDQPQHF; CDR3nt: TGTGCCAGCAGCCCCGGGGGGTGGGATCAGCCCCAGCATTTT; j_gene: TRBJ1-5; d_gene: .; abundance: .; v_gene: TRBV11-2
CDR3aa: CASSPYKTGGYEQYF; CDR3nt: TGTGCCAGCAGCCCCTACAAGACAGGTGGCTACGAGCAGTACTTC; j_gene: TRBJ2-7; d_gene: .; abundance: .; v_gene: TRBV7-9
CDR3aa: CASSITLGLNDQPQHF; CDR3nt: TGTGCCAGCAGCATTACTTTGGGACTAAACGATCAGCCCCAGCATTTT; j_gene: TRBJ1-5; d_gene: .; abundance: .; v_gene: TRBV21-1
CDR3aa: CASSFGQVANQPQHF; CDR3nt: TGTGCCAGCAGCTTCGGACAGGTGGCCAATCAGCCCCAGCATTTT; j_gene: TRBJ1-5; d_gene: TRBD1; abundance: .; v_gene: TRBV7-2
CDR3aa: CASSRTSGGQETQYF; CDR3nt: TGTGCCAGCAGCCGGACTAGCGGGGGGCAAGAGACCCAGTACTTC; j_gene: TRBJ2-5; d_gene: TRBD2; abundance: .; v_gene: TRBV5-4
CDR3aa: CASSYSWGGRTEAFF; CDR3nt: TGTGCCAGCAGTTACTCGTGGGGGGGCCGGACTGAAGCTTTCTTT; j_gene: TRBJ1-1; d_gene: .; abundance: .; v_gene: TRBV6-5
CDR3aa: CASSLSAGRDIQYF; CDR3nt: TGTGCCAGCAGCTTGTCGGCAGGGAGGGACATTCAGTACTTC; j_gene: TRBJ2-4; d_gene: TRBD2; abundance: once; v_gene: TRBV5-8
CDR3aa: CASSLLDEQFF; CDR3nt: TGTGCCAGCAGTTTACTAGATGAGCAGTTCTTC; j_gene: TRBJ2-1; d_gene: .; abundance: .; v_gene: TRBV27
CDR3aa: CASSLNRENTEAFF; CDR3nt: TGTGCCAGCAGCTTAAACAGGGAGAACACTGAAGCTTTCTTT; j_gene: TRBJ1-1; d_gene: .; abundance: once; v_gene: TRBV7-9
CDR3aa: CASRSPVGGQGNTEAFF; CDR3nt: TGCGCCAGCAGATCCCCGGTCGGGGGACAGGGGAACACTGAAGCTTTCTTT; j_gene: TRBJ1-1; d_gene: TRBD1; abundance: .; v_gene: TRBV4-1
CDR3aa: CASSPPGQETFEAFF; CDR3nt: TGTGCCAGCAGTCCGCCGGGACAGGAGACTTTTGAAGCTTTCTTT; j_gene: TRBJ1-1; d_gene: TRBD1; abundance: .; v_gene: TRBV27
CDR3aa: CASSYDRQGYSPLHF; CDR3nt: TGTGCCAGCAGTTACGATCGTCAGGGGTATTCACCCCTCCACTTT; j_gene: TRBJ1-6; d_gene: .; abundance: many; v_gene: TRBV6-5
CDR3aa: CAWSPPPGQGYGYTF; CDR3nt: TGTGCCTGGAGTCCCCCTCCGGGACAGGGCTATGGCTACACCTTC; j_gene: TRBJ1-2; d_gene: TRBD1; abundance: .; v_gene: TRBV30
CDR3aa: CASSLQIEAFF; CDR3nt: TGTGCCAGCAGCTTACAAATTGAAGCTTTCTTT; j_gene: TRBJ1-1; d_gene: .; abundance: few; v_gene: TRBV7-9
CDR3aa: CASSRTGSAGVRAFF; CDR3nt: TGTGCCAGCAGCCGCACAGGGTCGGCCGGGGTGAGAGCTTTCTTT; j_gene: TRBJ1-1; d_gene: .; abundance: .; v_gene: TRBV14
CDR3aa: CASSFGGENTEAFF; CDR3nt: TGCGCCAGCAGCTTCGGCGGAGAGAACACTGAAGCTTTCTTT; j_gene: TRBJ1-1; d_gene: .; abundance: .; v_gene: TRBV4-3
CDR3aa: CASSRSTGSPLHF; CDR3nt: TGTGCCAGCAGCCGGTCAACAGGTTCACCCCTCCACTTT; j_gene: TRBJ1-6; d_gene: .; abundance: once; v_gene: TRBV12-3/TRBV12-4
CDR3aa: CASSERTGDTGELFF; CDR3nt: TGTGCCAGCAGTGAACGGACAGGGGACACCGGGGAGCTGTTTTTT; j_gene: TRBJ2-2; d_gene: TRBD1; abundance: .; v_gene: TRBV6-1
CDR3aa: CASSLATGFGEQYF; CDR3nt: TGTGCCAGCAGCTTAGCTACAGGGTTTGGCGAGCAGTACTTC; j_gene: TRBJ2-7; d_gene: .; abundance: .; v_gene: TRBV7-9
CDR3aa: CATSDDGLTQHF; CDR3nt: TGTGCCACCAGTGATGATGGGCTAACCCAGCATTTT; j_gene: TRBJ1-5; d_gene: .; abundance: .; v_gene: TRBV24-1
CDR3aa: CASSQEEMGNEQFF; CDR3nt: TGCGCCAGCAGCCAAGAGGAGATGGGCAATGAGCAGTTCTTC; j_gene: TRBJ2-1; d_gene: .; abundance: .; v_gene: TRBV4-1
CDR3aa: CASSETGTTGANVLTF; CDR3nt: TGTGCCAGCAGTGAAACAGGGACGACTGGGGCCAACGTCCTGACTTTC; j_gene: TRBJ2-6; d_gene: .; abundance: .; v_gene: TRBV6-1
CDR3aa: CASSETDSGGEKLFF; CDR3nt: TGTGCCAGCAGTGAAACCGACAGTGGGGGGGAAAAACTGTTTTTT; j_gene: TRBJ1-4; d_gene: .; abundance: .; v_gene: TRBV2
CDR3aa: CASRERGAGLETQYF; CDR3nt: TGTGCCAGCAGGGAGCGGGGGGCGGGTTTAGAGACCCAGTACTTC; j_gene: TRBJ2-5; d_gene: TRBD2; abundance: .; v_gene: TRBV2
CDR3aa: CAISLAGGVSSNEQFF; CDR3nt: TGTGCCATTTCACTGGCGGGGGGGGTGAGTTCAAATGAGCAGTTCTTC; j_gene: TRBJ2-1; d_gene: TRBD2; abundance: .; v_gene: TRBV19
CDR3aa: CASSLGEYSNQPQHF; CDR3nt: TGTGCCAGCAGTTTAGGGGAGTATAGCAATCAGCCCCAGCATTTT; j_gene: TRBJ1-5; d_gene: .; abundance: .; v_gene: TRBV7-9
CDR3aa: CASSQNLIVNSPLHF; CDR3nt: TGTGCCAGCAGCCAAAACCTAATCGTGAATTCACCCCTCCACTTT; j_gene: TRBJ1-6; d_gene: .; abundance: few; v_gene: TRBV14
CDR3aa: CASSLRQGSGNTIYF; CDR3nt: TGCGCCAGCAGCTTGAGACAGGGCTCTGGAAACACCATATATTTT; j_gene: TRBJ1-3; d_gene: TRBD1; abundance: few; v_gene: TRBV5-1
CDR3aa: CASSIRDRGTEAFF; CDR3nt: TGTGCCAGTAGTATCCGGGACAGAGGCACTGAAGCTTTCTTT; j_gene: TRBJ1-1; d_gene: TRBD1; abundance: .; v_gene: TRBV19
CDR3aa: CASGFKPQHF; CDR3nt: TGTGCTAGTGGTTTTAAGCCCCAGCATTTT; j_gene: TRBJ1-5; d_gene: .; abundance: .; v_gene: TRBV12-5
CDR3aa: CATSRTSDGYGYTF; CDR3nt: TGTGCCACCAGCAGAACTTCTGACGGGTATGGCTACACCTTC; j_gene: TRBJ1-2; d_gene: .; abundance: .; v_gene: TRBV15
CDR3aa: CAWTGGSSYEQYF; CDR3nt: TGTGCCTGGACAGGGGGCTCCTCCTACGAGCAGTACTTC; j_gene: TRBJ2-7; d_gene: TRBD1; abundance: .; v_gene: TRBV30
CDR3aa: CASSLGQGETDTQYF; CDR3nt: TGTGCCAGCAGCCTGGGACAGGGGGAAACAGATACGCAGTATTTT; j_gene: TRBJ2-3; d_gene: TRBD1; abundance: many; v_gene: TRBV11-2